The 5 T cell receptor beta chains in this list originate from one sample, sequenced in a study of spatial heterogeneity in lung cancer. Time point of the sample: sample taken at primary tumor resection. Unsorted whole RNA samples from tumor, nontumor lung or frozen PBMC were sequenced. MiXCR, run by TCRdb on the 5' RACE reads, gives a single entry per CDR3 protein. The sample lists roughly 13,000 distinct CDR3 sequences; about 3.9% were seen once. Source: PBMCs, taken at surgery. Every receptor here comes from a male donor with early-stage non-small cell lung cancer.

This clonotype is judged medium-sized. This beta chain is an unintended read in a library built for alpha chains; its size means little. The rearrangement joins TRBV2 to TRBJ1-2, with D maybe TRBD1 (5 bases). Trimming cost V 1 base and J 8 bases, with 11 bases left between them. CDR1 is SNHLY, CDR2 FYNNEI, per germline. The CDR3 extends over 13 amino acids. The CDR3 region is CASSEGGTDGYTF. The CDR3 region has the DNA TGTGCCAGCAGTGAAGGGGGGACCGACGGCTACACCTTC.

By proportion, this clonotype is medium-sized. This beta chain is off target for a library built for alpha chains, so its abundance means little. V gene TRBV5-1 combines with J gene TRBJ2-1, with 7 positions matching TRBD1. The CDR3 totals 16 residues. Germline V gives CDR1 SGHRS, CDR2 YFSETQ. After removal of 2 bases from V and 7 bases from J, the junction contained 12 bases not matched to a gene. CDR3 loop: CASSLGDRVGGNEQFF. CDR3 DNA: TGCGCCAGCAGCTTAGGTGACAGGGTAGGGGGTAATGAGCAGTTCTTC.

This clonotype was found many times. Because this beta chain is a stray read in a library intended to capture alpha chains, its abundance should not be given much weight. The CDR3: CSGWADLQETQYF. The CDR3 DNA reads TGCAGTGGTTGGGCCGACCTCCAGGAGACCCAGTACTTC. The chain carries TRBV20-1 and TRBJ2-5; no definite D call. V lost 7 bases and J lost 5, with 17 bases in between. Germline CDR1 is DFQATT and CDR2 is SNEGSKA (reference sequence). CDR3 length: 13 amino acids.

This clonotype was found many times. This beta chain is off target for a library built for alpha chains, so its abundance means little. This chain links TRBV7-2 with TRBJ2-1; D call uncertain. CDR1 and CDR2 from the germline V gene are SGHTA and FQGNSA. V dropped 1 base and J dropped 6 bases, with 10 bases sitting between them. The CDR3 length is 14 residues. The CDR3 DNA reads TGTGCCAGCAGCTTAGGCCTGGGCTTCAATGAGCAGTTCTTC. As protein: CASSLGLGFNEQFF.

This clonotype was picked up a small number of times. This beta chain lies outside the target of a library built for alpha chains; its clone size means little. The V and J genes are TRBV10-2 and TRBJ2-5; D is perhaps TRBD2 (6 bases). Trimming took 6 bases from V and 5 from J, leaving 19 bases between them. The CDR3 length is 15 residues. CDR1 and CDR2 from the germline V gene are WSHSY and SAAADI. The CDR3, as DNA: TGCGCCAGCAGCGTGGGACTCCGAATTCTTGAGACCCAGTACTTC. Its translation: CASSVGLRILETQYF.